This T cell receptor (beta chain) was profiled in a study of shared clonotypes between healthy human individuals. Several immunoSEQ plates held equal portions of the genomic DNA taken from each subset. Methods used by the authors: Because ImmunoSEQ provided only junction sequences with no quality scores, the filtering differed. Profiled with immunoSEQ multiplex PCR; TCRdb holds only in-frame clones, not every one. The D gene and trimming were derived from the DNA, and the V and J assignments and clone size from that table. The sample holds about 490,000 clones; around 80% are singletons and the top ten take approximately 12%. Study-wide results and caveats: Expectations were that clonotype sharing among donors would be affected by sequencing depth. In this cohort, only blood was sampled, and tissue repertoires likely differ.

Germline V gene sequence: CDR1 MGHDK, CDR2 SYGVNS. This CDR3 has 14 residues. Trimming took 1 base from V and 8 from J, leaving 12 bases between them. The count of this clone is one. Antigen: not known. This rearrangement joins TRBV25-1 to TRBJ2-1; the D is unclear. The sequenced sample consisted of PBMCs. The receptor comes from a woman aged 40 to 55 in good health. Some clones in this sample may be carry-over from other donors' samples. The CDR3 protein is CASSELVGEDEQFF. The CDR3 DNA reads TGTGCCAGCAGTGAATTAGTAGGTGAGGATGAGCAGTTCTTC.